A single sample gave rise to the 19 T cell receptor beta chains below, sequenced in a study of OX40 agonist ivuxolimab in advanced cancers. Libraries were prepared by immunoSEQ multiplex PCR; TCRdb keeps only in-frame clonotypes and omits some of them. The table shows 20,000 to 25,000 clones, with roughly 70% occurring only once. The sample here was CD4+ or CD8+ T cells sorted from blood, taken in a trial of the OX40 agonist ivuxolimab. The receptor source for this set is an adult with an advanced solid tumor such as melanoma, head and neck, liver or kidney cancer.

This clone was seen a few times. This chain uses TRBV7-2 with TRBJ2-7; the D gene is possibly TRBD1 (6 bases). Trimming took off 7 bases at V and 4 bases at J, with 14 bases between the two ends. The length of the CDR3 is 13 residues. CDR1 and CDR2 from the germline V gene are SGHTA and FQGNSA. The CDR3 spells CASTWDTGYEQYF. CDR3 bases: TGTGCCAGCACCTGGGACACGGGATACGAGCAGTACTTC. Filled out from reference TRBV7-2 and TRBJ2-7, the complete variable domain reads GAGVSQSPSNKVTEKGKDVELRCDPISGHTALYWYRQSLGQGLEFLIYFQGNSAPDKSGLPSDRFSAERTGGSVSTLTIQRTQQEDSAVYLCASTWDTGYEQYFGPGTRLTVT.

This clone turned up a few times. The sample holds other DNA sequences that translate to the same CDR3. The chain employs TRBV5-1 and TRBJ2-3; TRBD2 might be the D (5 bases). The germline V gene encodes CDR1 SGHRS and CDR2 YFSETQ. V was shortened by 1 base and J by 4 bases, with 16 bases between the two germline ends. CDR3 length equals 16 residues. The CDR3 reads CASSLSGLLPPDTQYF. In DNA form, the CDR3 reads TGCGCCAGCAGCTTGAGCGGACTTCTTCCCCCAGATACGCAGTATTTT. The whole variable domain, remainder taken from reference TRBV5-1 and TRBJ2-3, is KAGVTQTPRYLIKTRGQQVTLSCSPISGHRSVSWYQQTPGQGLQFLFEYFSETQRNKGNFPGRFSGRQFSNSRSEMNVSTLELGDSALYLCASSLSGLLPPDTQYFGPGTRLTVL.

V is TRBV7-9 and J is TRBJ2-5, with D hard to call. Trimming took 5 bases from V and 3 from J, leaving 10 bases between them. The CDR3 spans 13 residues. Germline CDR1 and CDR2: SEHNR and FQNEAQ (reference sequence). The CDR3 protein is CASSTTEEETQYF. CDR3 sequence (DNA): TGTGCCAGCAGCACCACCGAGGAAGAGACCCAGTACTTC.

The chain recombines TRBV11-3 with TRBJ2-1; TRBD2 matches 9 bases. The CDR3 is 16 amino acids. In germline, CDR1 is SGHNT, CDR2 YENEEA. Trimming removed 4 bases from V and 6 bases from J; junction bases left unmatched: 10. CDR3 sequence reads: CASSSTRGGRVNEQFF. The DNA of the CDR3 is TGTGCCAGCAGCTCAACGCGGGGGGGCAGAGTCAATGAGCAGTTCTTC.

The gene calls are TRBV9 and TRBJ2-5; 8 nucleotides match TRBD2. After removal of 5 bases from V and 1 base from J, the junction contained 7 bases not matched to a gene. The germline CDR1 and CDR2 sequences are SGDLS and YYNGEE. The CDR3 runs 15 residues. The CDR3 region has the DNA TGTGCCAGCAGTTATCCCAGCGGGGGCCAAGAGACCCAGTACTTC. It specifies CASSYPSGGQETQYF.

In this sample, this clone is medium-sized. V usage is TRBV19 and J usage is TRBJ2-7, with D unclear. Per germline, CDR1 LNHDA and CDR2 SQIVND (reference sequence). Trimming took off 5 bases at V and 2 bases at J, with 13 bases between the two ends. The CDR3 has 14 amino acids. The CDR3 loop reads CASSPFDETYEQYF. The DNA for the CDR3 is TGTGCCAGTAGTCCCTTCGACGAGACCTACGAGCAGTACTTC.

This clone has more than one count but fewer than ten. The chain combines TRBV27 with TRBJ2-3, with TRBD2 identical over 9 bases. Germline-derived CDR1 and CDR2 are MNHEY and SMNVEV (reference sequence). The CDR3 loop spans 14 amino acids. The trim removed 8 bases at V and 0 bases at J, leaving 3 bases unmatched. CDR3 sequence reads: CASGLAMSTDTQYF. The DNA of the CDR3 is TGTGCCAGCGGACTAGCGATGAGCACAGATACGCAGTATTTT.

V is TRBV7-3 and J is TRBJ2-6; D is tentatively TRBD1 or TRBD2 (5 bases each). Germline-derived CDR1 and CDR2 are SGHTA and FQGTGA. The length of the CDR3 is 18 residues. V was shortened by 3 bases and J by 2 bases, with 17 bases between the two germline ends. The DNA for the CDR3 is TGTGCCAGCAGCTTGACCGGGACGGGCGGGCCTGGGGCCAACGTCCTGACTTTC. Encoded protein: CASSLTGTGGPGANVLTF.

This clone was counted only a few times. V usage is TRBV7-9 and J usage is TRBJ2-3; D gene unclear. The CDR3 covers 13 residues. Trimming stripped 1 base from V and 4 bases from J, with 6 bases between. CDR1 SEHNR and CDR2 FQNEAQ come from the germline V gene (reference sequence). Here the CDR3 DNA reads TGTGCCAGCAGCTTAGTCCCCCCAGATACGCAGTATTTT. Residues: CASSLVPPDTQYF.

This clone is a singleton in its sample. This rearrangement joins TRBV11-1 to TRBJ2-7, with a weak D call TRBD1 (5 bases). The CDR3 is 16 residues long. Looked up from germline, CDR1 is SGHAT and CDR2 is FQDESV (reference sequence). V lost 3 bases, J lost 0 bases, and 15 bases lay in between. The CDR3 coding sequence is TGTGCCAGCAGCTTCTCTACAGGAGACTTCTCCTACGAGCAGTACTTC. It is translated as CASSFSTGDFSYEQYF.

This chain connects TRBV4-1 to TRBJ2-7, with D perhaps matching TRBD1 (5 bases). CDR3 length equals 13 residues. Germline lookup yields CDR1 MGHRA and CDR2 YSYEKL. Trimming stripped 5 bases from V and 2 bases from J, with 10 bases between. CDR3 DNA: TGCGCCAGCAGCTTTGGACAAACCTACGAGCAGTACTTC. It is translated as CASSFGQTYEQYF.

The V gene is TRBV5-4, the J gene TRBJ2-7; no reliable D call. Between the trimmed V and J ends, which lost 4 bases and 2 bases, there was a span of 10 bases. Germline V lookup: CDR1 SGHNT, CDR2 YYREEE (reference sequence). The CDR3 sequence is 13 residues long. The CDR3 sequence is CASSMAAAYEQYF. In nucleotides, the CDR3 is TGTGCCAGCAGCATGGCAGCTGCCTACGAGCAGTACTTC.

Only a few counts were recorded for this clone. The chain uses TRBV14 and TRBJ1-1; perhaps TRBD1 as D (5 bases). The CDR3 consists of 13 residues. Trimming stripped 4 bases from V and 3 bases from J, with 9 bases between. From germline, CDR1 is SGHDN and CDR2 FVKESK. CDR3 bases: TGTGCCAGCAGCCCGACAGCCTACACTGAAGCTTTCTTT. This sequence encodes CASSPTAYTEAFF.

The V gene is TRBV19, the J gene TRBJ2-3; D perhaps matches TRBD2 (5 bases). V was pared by 5 bases and J by 2 bases, with 14 bases between. The length of the CDR3 is 15 residues. Germline V gene lookup returns CDR1 LNHDA and CDR2 SQIVND (reference sequence). CDR3 nucleotides: TGTGCCAGTAGTCCGGGATTACCTAACACAGATACGCAGTATTTT. This codes for CASSPGLPNTDTQYF.

As for this clone: Its ends do not fully match the called genes, so a read error is possible. The chain couples TRBV5-3 to TRBJ2-7; TRBD1 might be the D (5 bases). TRBV5-3 is reported as an ORF; its role is uncertain. This CDR3 comprises 14 residues. The CDR3 spells CASSLEGDSYEQYF. For the CDR3, the DNA is TGTGCCAGCAGCTTGGAAGGGGACTCCTACGAGCAGTACTTC.

The chain joins TRBV9 to TRBJ1-6; tentatively, D is TRBD1 (5 bases). The CDR3 runs to 14 residues. Germline V gene lookup returns CDR1 SGDLS and CDR2 YYNGEE. The ends were cut back, 2 bases at V and 9 bases at J, with 12 bases in the middle. The CDR3 DNA sequence: TGTGCCAGCAGCGTTGGGGACGGATTTTCACCCCTCCACTTT. This codes for CASSVGDGFSPLHF.

CDR3 amino acids: CASSSRDSSYEQYF. DNA for the CDR3: TGTGCCAGCAGCTCCAGGGATAGCTCCTACGAGCAGTACTTC. The chain carries TRBV7-8 and TRBJ2-7; D may be TRBD1 (5 bases). V lost 4 bases and J lost 0, with 10 bases in between. The germline V gene encodes CDR1 SGHVS and CDR2 FQNEAQ. The CDR3 covers 14 residues.

This sequence joins TRBV11-3 and TRBJ2-2; 8 positions match TRBD1. Losses at the gene ends were 5 bases for V and 0 bases for J; bases not matched to a gene: 5. The germline CDR1 and CDR2 sequences are SGHNT and YENEEA. The CDR3 has 16 residues. The CDR3 DNA is TGTGCCAGCAGCACCAGACAGGGGACGAACACCGGGGAGCTGTTTTTT. It translates to CASSTRQGTNTGELFF.

The gene calls are TRBV27 and TRBJ1-6; TRBD1 matches at 8 bases. The CDR3 consists of 13 residues. J was trimmed by 10 bases and V by 9 bases; bases with no gene match: 8. Germline assignment: CDR1 MNHEY and CDR2 SMNVEV (reference sequence). The CDR3 DNA reads as TGTGCCAGTGGACAGGGAATCTTCTCACCCCTCCACTTT. Protein product: CASGQGIFSPLHF.